A single sample is the source of the 29 T cell receptor beta chains below, sequenced in a study of glioma-infiltrating T cells. The iRepertoire nested amplicon-rescue multiplex PCR amplified TCR alpha and beta CDR3s from RNA. TCRdb redid the calling of the multiplex PCR reads with MiXCR, one entry per CDR3 protein. The repertoire holds about 410,000 distinct CDR3 sequences, with roughly two fifths as singletons. Specimen: glioma tissue, nonneoplastic brain tissue, or PBMCs (not recorded which). The receptors originated from a human donor with low-grade glioma or glioblastoma, undergoing nonglioma brain surgery, or in good health (not recorded which).

This rearrangement joins TRBV4-1 to TRBJ1-1, with D perhaps TRBD1 (5 bases). The V end lost 1 base, the J end lost 8 bases, and 14 bases lay between the germline ends. The CDR3 has 14 residues. The germline gives CDR1 MGHRA, CDR2 YSYEKL. CDR3 in DNA: TGCGCCAGCAGCCAAGTCCCCACCGGGGGGGAAGCTTTCTTT. It translates to CASSQVPTGGEAFF.

A word on this clonotype: With a much larger clone just one base away, this may be a read error. This rearrangement joins TRBV7-3 to TRBJ1-1; unclear D gene. The germline CDR1 and CDR2 sequences are SGHTA and FQGTGA. CDR3 length: 15 amino acids. This CDR3 reads CASSLGPLRNTEASF. The CDR3 coding sequence is TGTGCCAGCAGCTTAGGGCCCCTAAGGAACACTGAAGCTTCCTTT.

This clonotype was observed a few times. The rearrangement uses TRBV29-1 and TRBJ1-1, with 7 bases aligning to TRBD1. CDR3 length equals 13 residues. J lost 4 bases, V lost 5 bases, and 7 bases had no gene match. Germline V gives CDR1 SQVTM, CDR2 ANQGSEA. The CDR3 DNA reads TGCAGCGTTCACCAGGGGGTCGGCACTGAAGCTTTCTTT. Protein sequence: CSVHQGVGTEAFF.

The V and J genes are TRBV28 and TRBJ2-2; tentative D call: TRBD1 (5 bases). V lost 5 bases and J lost 7, with 23 bases in between. The CDR3 runs to 17 residues. CDR1 MDHEN and CDR2 SYDVKM come from the germline V gene. CDR3 sequence (DNA): TGTGCCAGCAGTCTTTCCCGGGCAGGGCTGAGTATCGGGGAGCTGTTTTTT. The encoded protein is CASSLSRAGLSIGELFF.

The rearrangement joins TRBV20-1 to TRBJ2-7, with a weak D call TRBD2 (5 bases). Germline V gives CDR1 DFQATT, CDR2 SNEGSKA (reference sequence). Trimming cost V 5 bases and J 2 bases, with 16 bases left between them. The CDR3 contains 14 residues. CDR3 coding DNA: TGCAGTGCTGCCCAGGAGGTTTCTGCCTACGAGCAGTACTTC. Protein product: CSAAQEVSAYEQYF.

The chain combines TRBV20-1 with TRBJ2-1; 7 bases map to TRBD2. The CDR3 length is 17 residues. Germline V gene data show CDR1 as DFQATT and CDR2 as SNEGSKA (reference sequence). The V and J ends lost 3 bases and 3 bases, in that order; junction bases with no gene match: 14. CDR3 amino acids: CSASSSGTINNYNEQFF. CDR3 bases: TGCAGTGCTAGCTCCTCGGGGACTATCAACAACTACAATGAGCAGTTCTTC.

This clonotype was recorded a few times. This rearrangement joins TRBV4-1 to TRBJ1-5, with D unresolved. This CDR3 comprises 13 residues. Trimming removed 4 bases from V and 3 bases from J, with 7 bases in between. Germline V gene sequence: CDR1 MGHRA, CDR2 YSYEKL. CDR3 bases: TGCGCCAGCAGCCCGGACTTCAATCAGCCCCAGCATTTT. This translates into CASSPDFNQPQHF.

This chain uses TRBV25-1 with TRBJ2-5; 14 bases agree with TRBD2. The V and J ends lost 4 bases and 5 bases, in that order; junction bases with no gene match: 6. CDR3 length: 16 residues. CDR1 MGHDK and CDR2 SYGVNS come from the germline V gene. The chain's CDR3 is CASSGPGLAGAETQYF. The CDR3 nucleotides are TGTGCCAGCAGTGGTCCGGGACTAGCGGGAGCCGAGACCCAGTACTTC.

This clonotype turned up a few times. The J gene is TRBJ2-7, the V gene TRBV4-3; 12 bases agree with TRBD2. The CDR3 loop spans 19 amino acids. Losses at the gene ends were 4 bases for V and 2 bases for J; bases not matched to a gene: 15. Germline V gene lookup returns CDR1 LGHNA and CDR2 YSLEER. This CDR3 reads CASSRTRRLAGDSTYEQYF. The DNA for the CDR3 is TGCGCCAGCAGCCGCACGAGACGACTAGCGGGAGATTCCACCTACGAGCAGTACTTC.

The CDR3 coding sequence is TGCGCCAGCAGCCAACCGGGGACAGCAAACACTGAAGCTTTCTTT. It codes for CASSQPGTANTEAFF. The V gene is TRBV4-3, the J gene TRBJ1-1; 7 nucleotides match TRBD1. Per the germline V gene, CDR1 is LGHNA and CDR2 is YSLEER. The J segment lost 2 bases and the V segment lost 2 bases, leaving 5 bases of the junction unmatched. The CDR3 runs 15 residues.

This clonotype was observed a few times. The V call is TRBV4-3, the J call TRBJ1-1; 10 bases align to TRBD1. The CDR3 sequence is 15 residues long. The J segment lost 4 bases and the V segment lost 3 bases, leaving 5 bases of the junction unmatched. Germline CDR1 reads LGHNA; CDR2 reads YSLEER. This CDR3 reads CASSQPGQGVTEAFF. The CDR3 nucleotides are TGCGCCAGCAGCCAGCCTGGACAGGGGGTCACTGAAGCTTTCTTT.

This clonotype showed up many times. The chain is built from TRBV7-2 and TRBJ2-7; 7 positions agree with TRBD2. There are 16 residues in the CDR3. In germline, CDR1 is SGHTA, CDR2 FQGNSA. Trimming at V came to 1 base and at J to 0 bases, leaving 6 bases not matched to a gene. In DNA, the CDR3 is TGTGCCAGCAGCTTAGGGATTAGCGGGTCCTCCTACGAGCAGTACTTC. It codes for CASSLGISGSSYEQYF.

This clonotype was picked up many times. This chain uses TRBV7-9 with TRBJ1-1, with D perhaps matching TRBD1 (5 bases). V lost 1 base and J lost 5, with 14 bases in between. The CDR3 contains 15 residues. Germline CDR1 reads SEHNR; CDR2 reads FQNEAQ (reference sequence). This chain's CDR3 is CASSLVGWGVTEAFF. In nucleotides, the CDR3 is TGTGCCAGCAGCTTAGTAGGTTGGGGGGTGACTGAAGCTTTCTTT.

The rearrangement uses TRBV5-1 and TRBJ2-3, with 7 bases lining up with TRBD1. Germline lookup yields CDR1 SGHRS and CDR2 YFSETQ. V trimming: 3 bases; J trimming: 2 bases; junction bases outside the gene matches: 6. The CDR3 runs to 15 residues. The CDR3 sequence: CASSSGTAPTDTQYF. DNA of the CDR3: TGCGCCAGCAGCTCTGGGACAGCTCCCACAGATACGCAGTATTTT.

About this clonotype: This may stem from a read error, because a much larger clone lies one nucleotide away. This chain connects TRBV20-1 to TRBJ1-1; D unclear. The ends were cut back, 3 bases at V and 0 bases at J, with 8 bases in the middle. This CDR3 is 13 amino acids long. The germline V gene encodes CDR1 DFQATT and CDR2 SNEGSKA (reference sequence). CDR3 in DNA: TGCAGTGCTAGGCGGAAGATGAACACTGAAGCTTTCTTT. This codes for CSARRKMNTEAFF.

This clonotype turned up a few times. The chain links TRBV6-2 or TRBV6-3 to TRBJ2-7; TRBD2 agrees at 9 bases. The CDR3 spans 18 residues. CDR1 MNHEY and CDR2 SVGEGT come from the germline V gene. After removal of 2 bases from V and 5 bases from J, the junction contained 16 bases not matched to a gene. This CDR3 reads CASSYRGFPGLAHDEQYF. CDR3 DNA: TGTGCCAGCAGTTACCGCGGATTTCCGGGACTAGCCCACGACGAGCAGTACTTC.

V gene TRBV19 combines with J gene TRBJ1-1; maybe TRBD1 (5 bases). Between the trimmed V and J ends, which lost 4 bases and 1 base, there was a span of 7 bases. The CDR3 is 13 residues long. Germline CDR1 is LNHDA and CDR2 is SQIVND (reference sequence). The CDR3 region has the DNA TGTGCCAGTAGTAGACAGACGAACACTGAAGCTTTCTTT. It yields the protein CASSRQTNTEAFF.

This clonotype came up many times. The J gene is TRBJ1-5, the V gene TRBV7-9, with D possibly TRBD1 on 5 matching bases. Germline lookup yields CDR1 SEHNR and CDR2 FQNEAQ (reference sequence). The CDR3 runs to 17 residues. V was shortened by 5 bases and J by 3 bases, with 20 bases between the two germline ends. The DNA for the CDR3 is TGTGCCAGCAGCCCGGGGGACCGAAGGGAAGTCAATCAGCCCCAGCATTTT. It encodes CASSPGDRREVNQPQHF.

Of note for this clonotype: It is likely a read error, because the conserved phenylalanine at the end of the CDR3 is missing. The V gene is TRBV27, the J gene TRBJ2-3; D possibly uses TRBD1 or TRBD2 (5 bases each). The CDR3 sequence is 12 residues long. The germline V gene encodes CDR1 MNHEY and CDR2 SMNVEV (reference sequence). Between the trimmed V and J ends, which lost 6 bases and 9 bases, there was a span of 13 bases. The CDR3 bases are TGTGCCAGCAGCCCGTTCGGGGACACGCAGTATCTT. This translates into CASSPFGDTQYL.

This clonotype showed up just a few times. This rearrangement joins TRBV28 to TRBJ2-6; D gene unclear. V was cut by 5 bases and J by 2 bases, with 10 bases left in between. Germline lookup yields CDR1 MDHEN and CDR2 SYDVKM. There are 15 residues in the CDR3. As DNA, the CDR3 is TGTGCCAGCAGTCTCAGGATAGCTGGGGCCAACGTCCTGACTTTC. It specifies CASSLRIAGANVLTF.

In this sample, this clonotype turned up once. The rearrangement joins TRBV7-2 to TRBJ2-1; 7 bases are a match to TRBD2. Per the germline V gene, CDR1 is SGHTA and CDR2 is FQGNSA. The CDR3 consists of 16 residues. Germline trimming cut 5 bases from V and 4 bases from J; bases unmatched to any gene: 11. Here the CDR3 reads CASSRRSGGLYNEQFF. The CDR3 nucleotides read TGTGCCAGCAGCCGCCGTTCGGGAGGCCTATACAATGAGCAGTTCTTC.

The gene calls are TRBV2 and TRBJ1-2, with D possibly being TRBD1 (6 bases). The CDR3 runs 14 residues. The V gene's germline CDR1 is SNHLY and CDR2 FYNNEI. V was trimmed by 4 bases and J by 0 bases, leaving 9 bases between them. The CDR3 bases are TGTGCCAGCAGTGTACAGGGAGCTAACTATGGCTACACCTTC. Encoded protein: CASSVQGANYGYTF.

In its sample, this clonotype was seen once. This chain connects TRBV7-9 to TRBJ1-2; the D is unclear. Germline-derived CDR1 and CDR2 are SEHNR and FQNEAQ (reference sequence). Trimming took 3 bases from V and 6 from J, leaving 17 bases between them. The CDR3 is 15 amino acids. The CDR3 DNA sequence: TGTGCCAGCAGCTTGGTGCACTTGTCGCTCCATGGCTACACCTTC. Its protein is CASSLVHLSLHGYTF.

In regard to this clonotype: This may come from a read error, since a much larger clone is one base off. The chain links TRBV6-2 or TRBV6-3 to TRBJ2-2; the D is unclear. V was pared by 5 bases and J by 1 base, with 11 bases between. The germline gives CDR1 MNHEY, CDR2 SVGEGT. The length of the CDR3 is 15 residues. The chain's CDR3 is CASSDLSKNTGELFF. The CDR3 DNA reads TGTGCCAGCAGTGACTTATCTAAGAACACCGGGGAGCTGTTTTTT.

This rearrangement joins TRBV7-9 to TRBJ2-7, with 8 nucleotides matching TRBD1. The J segment lost 12 bases and the V segment lost 5 bases, leaving 6 bases of the junction unmatched. The CDR3 runs 11 residues. In germline, CDR1 is SEHNR, CDR2 FQNEAQ (reference sequence). CDR3 nucleotides: TGTGCCAGCAGCCCCGGGACAGGTGTGTACTTC. Translated, it gives CASSPGTGVYF.

In the case of this clonotype: A read error may explain this, as a much larger clone is one base away. The chain is built from TRBV20-1 and TRBJ1-1; TRBD1 is a possible D gene (5 bases). The CDR3 length is 15 residues. Per the germline V gene, CDR1 is DFQATT and CDR2 is SNEGSKA (reference sequence). The V gene lost 3 bases and the J gene lost 0 bases, with 14 bases spanning the gap. The CDR3 here is CSARKAGRVNTEAFF. As DNA, the CDR3 is TGCAGTGCTAGGAAGGCAGGGAGGGTGAACACTGAAGCTTTCTTT.

This clonotype was seen a handful of times. This chain uses TRBV7-6 with TRBJ2-7; D is perhaps TRBD2 (5 bases). The CDR3 is 15 residues long. The germline V gene has CDR1 SGHVS and CDR2 FNYEAQ. The V end lost 2 bases, the J end lost 1 base, and 12 bases lay between the germline ends. For the CDR3, the DNA is TGTGCCAGCAGCTTATCAGGTTCGGGGTCCTACGAGCAGTACTTC. As protein: CASSLSGSGSYEQYF. Supplemented by reference TRBV7-6 and TRBJ2-7, the full variable domain reads GAGVSQSPRYKVTKRGQDVALRCDPISGHVSLYWYRQALGQGPEFLTYFNYEAQQDKSGLPNDRFSAERPEGSISTLTIQRTEQRDSAMYRCASSLSGSGSYEQYFGPGTRLTVT.

The sample holds a few counts of this clonotype. The CDR3 DNA follows: TGTGCCAGCAGCTCTTCGACTAGCGGGAGTGTGCAGTACTTC. This translates into CASSSSTSGSVQYF. V usage is TRBV7-2 and J usage is TRBJ2-7; 12 nucleotides align to TRBD2. Germline CDR1 and CDR2: SGHTA and FQGNSA. The CDR3 consists of 14 residues. Trimming at V came to 4 bases and at J to 9 bases, leaving 7 bases not matched to a gene.

This chain connects TRBV6-2 or TRBV6-3 to TRBJ2-2; 8 nucleotides agree with TRBD2. Germline V lookup: CDR1 MNHEY, CDR2 SVGEGT. The CDR3 totals 16 residues. V dropped 6 bases and J dropped 2; count of bases not matched to a gene: 8. Here the CDR3 reads CASRAGGAPNTGELFF. For the CDR3, the DNA is TGTGCCAGCAGGGCGGGAGGAGCGCCCAACACCGGGGAGCTGTTTTTT.